This TCR beta chain was sequenced for a study of patients and donors after allogeneic stem cell transplantation. Germline CDR1 is SGHTA and CDR2 is FQGNSA. This CDR3 comprises 13 residues. V lost 4 bases, J lost 1 base, and 7 bases lay in between. This clonotype was observed a few times. Each CDR3 protein is one row after TCRdb ran MiXCR on the RT-PCR reads. The sample includes tens of thousands of distinct CDR3 sequences, approximately 5.2% of them seen just once. The rearrangement uses TRBV7-2 and TRBJ2-5; D unresolved. The TCR originated in a human donor who was either an allogeneic HSCT recipient or a stem cell or donor lymphocyte infusion donor (not recorded which). It is not recorded whose cells these are; they may come from a transplant donor. Material: blood, either unsorted or a sorted T cell fraction (not recorded which). CDR3 nucleotides: TGTGCCAGCAGCTACCGGCTCCAAGAGACCCAGTACTTC. It codes for CASSYRLQETQYF.